Following are 30 T cell receptor beta chains from one sample sequenced in a study of vaccination effects on CD4 cells after COVID-19 (dated by TCRdb to the early 2020s). After about 10 days of culture, CD4+ T cells were isolated with the EasySep CD4+ T cell isolation kit. Participants received two doses of either the BNT162b2 or the mRNA-1273 mRNA SARS-CoV-2 vaccine. The receptor library was made with the immunoSEQ multiplex PCR assay. TCRdb mirrors the immuneACCESS table, restricted to in-frame sequences. Some clones are absent from its copies; in checked studies, under half trace to an unresolved V gene, and the reason for the others is unknown. In all, the sample holds 45,000 to 55,000 clones, and less than 85% of those were seen once. The top ten hold about 7% of the sample. What these receptors recognize is not known. Sample: CD4+ T cells from PBMCs cultured without peptide, taken after COVID-19 vaccination. Receptors were obtained from a human donor who received a COVID-19 vaccine.

The V call is TRBV6-5, the J call TRBJ1-3; the D is unclear. The CDR3 contains 14 residues. Germline V lookup: CDR1 MNHEY, CDR2 SVGAGI. V dropped 8 bases and J dropped 0 bases, with 11 bases sitting between them. The CDR3 region is CASLERASGNTIYF. In DNA, the CDR3 is TGTGCCAGCCTCGAAAGGGCCTCTGGAAACACCATATATTTT.

This chain links TRBV25-1 with TRBJ2-7; 9 bases match TRBD2. The germline V gene encodes CDR1 MGHDK and CDR2 SYGVNS. J gave up 1 base and V 5 bases, and 3 bases lay outside the gene matches. The CDR3 extends over 14 amino acids. CDR3 residues: CASSQSGGSYEQYF. The DNA of the CDR3 is TGTGCCAGCAGTCAAAGCGGGGGGTCCTACGAGCAGTACTTC.

This chain connects TRBV3-1 (or the pseudogene TRBV3-2) to TRBJ2-7; perhaps TRBD1 as D (5 bases). Trimming stripped 3 bases from V and 5 bases from J, with 11 bases between. The germline CDR1 and CDR2 sequences are LGHDT and YNNKEL (reference sequence). The CDR3 covers 13 residues. CDR3 DNA sequence: TGTGCCAGCAGCCAGAATCCAGGGAACGAGCAGTACTTC. Its protein product is CASSQNPGNEQYF.

The J gene is TRBJ1-5, the V gene TRBV27; no firm D call. V was shortened by 5 bases and J by 5 bases, with 4 bases between the two germline ends. The CDR3 extends over 11 amino acids. CDR1 is MNHEY, CDR2 SMNVEV, per germline (reference sequence). The CDR3 DNA sequence: TGTGCCAGCAGTCCCGATCAGCCCCAGCATTTT. This translates into CASSPDQPQHF.

The chain joins TRBV11-2 to TRBJ2-3; maybe TRBD1 (5 bases). Per the germline V gene, CDR1 is SGHAT and CDR2 is FQNNGV. CDR3 length: 15 amino acids. V gave up 3 bases and J gave up 3 bases, with 13 bases separating them. DNA of the CDR3: TGTGCCAGCAGCTTGATCGGGCAGGGAACAGATACGCAGTATTTT. Amino acid sequence: CASSLIGQGTDTQYF.

The chain recombines TRBV18 with TRBJ1-4; D ambiguous. The CDR3 loop spans 12 amino acids. Trimming stripped 3 bases from V and 5 bases from J, with 4 bases between. In germline, CDR1 is KGHSH, CDR2 LQKENI. The CDR3 loop reads CASSPGNEKLFF. The CDR3 DNA follows: TGTGCCAGCTCACCCGGAAATGAAAAACTGTTTTTT.

The V gene is TRBV5-1, the J gene TRBJ2-2; D is perhaps TRBD1 (5 bases). The V gene's germline CDR1 is SGHRS and CDR2 YFSETQ. The V end was cut by 6 bases, the J end by 1 base, with 13 bases between. This CDR3 has 15 amino acids. The CDR3 region is CASTPGQVNTGELFF. In DNA, the CDR3 is TGCGCCAGCACCCCAGGGCAGGTGAACACCGGGGAGCTGTTTTTT.

The chain joins TRBV6-4 to TRBJ2-3; 14 nucleotides line up with TRBD2. V gave up 5 bases and J gave up 5 bases; unmatched junction bases: 3. The CDR3 consists of 15 residues. CDR1 and CDR2 (germline): MRHNA, SNTAGT. The CDR3 sequence is CASSPGTSGGDTQYF. In DNA form, the CDR3 reads TGTGCCAGCAGTCCCGGGACTAGCGGGGGAGATACGCAGTATTTT.

The chain recombines TRBV7-2 with TRBJ2-3; 7 positions match TRBD2. Germline V CDR1 and CDR2: SGHTA, FQGNSA. The CDR3 is 14 amino acids. V shed 5 bases, J shed 1 base, and the junction held 3 bases outside the gene matches. In nucleotides, the CDR3 is TGTGCCAGCAGCCCAAGCGGGGGCACAGATACGCAGTATTTT. Its protein product is CASSPSGGTDTQYF.

The chain carries TRBV24-1 and TRBJ2-2; possible D gene TRBD2, 5 bases. Per the germline V gene, CDR1 is KGHDR and CDR2 is SFDVKD. The CDR3 contains 13 residues. V lost 5 bases and J lost 5, with 8 bases in between. In nucleotides, the CDR3 is TGTGCCACCAGTGTCGGGAAGACCGGGGAGCTGTTTTTT. This sequence encodes CATSVGKTGELFF.

DNA for the CDR3: TGCGCCAGCAGCCCTGGGACGGCTACCTACAATGAGCAGTTCTTC. Residues: CASSPGTATYNEQFF. The chain employs TRBV5-1 and TRBJ2-1; D is perhaps TRBD1 or TRBD2 (5 bases each). The CDR3 length is 15 residues. Trimming pared 4 bases from V and 2 bases from J, leaving 13 bases between. From germline, CDR1 is SGHRS and CDR2 YFSETQ.

The V call is TRBV9, the J call TRBJ1-2, with TRBD1 as a possible D gene (6 bases). The ends were cut back, 3 bases at V and 5 bases at J, with 20 bases in the middle. The CDR3 has 16 residues. CDR1 and CDR2 (germline): SGDLS, YYNGEE. CDR3 sequence reads: CASSEGGAGSHYGYTF. The CDR3 nucleotides read TGTGCCAGCAGCGAGGGGGGGGCAGGGTCACATTATGGCTACACCTTC.

In its sample, this clone was seen a few times. This chain uses TRBV5-1 with TRBJ1-2; no clear D gene. The CDR3 totals 14 residues. In germline, CDR1 is SGHRS, CDR2 YFSETQ. V lost 2 bases, J lost 4 bases, and 12 bases lay in between. CDR3 nucleotide sequence: TGCGCCAGCAGCTTTCTCGAAAGGAGCTATGGCTACACCTTC. Encoded protein: CASSFLERSYGYTF.

V gene TRBV6-2 or TRBV6-3 combines with J gene TRBJ2-2; tentative D call: TRBD1 (6 bases). V was trimmed by 2 bases and J by 10 bases, leaving 11 bases between them. The CDR3 totals 13 residues. Germline V lookup: CDR1 MNHEY, CDR2 SVGEGT. CDR3 bases: TGTGCCAGCAGTTACGGACAGTTGCTGGAGCTGTTTTTT. Its translation: CASSYGQLLELFF.

The rearrangement joins TRBV5-1 to TRBJ2-5; TRBD1 might be the D (5 bases). This CDR3 comprises 14 residues. Germline V gives CDR1 SGHRS, CDR2 YFSETQ. V was shortened by 7 bases and J by 0 bases, with 13 bases between the two germline ends. The DNA of the CDR3 is TGCGCCAGCCGTACGAGACAGTACCAAGAGACCCAGTACTTC. Amino acid sequence: CASRTRQYQETQYF.

The V and J genes are TRBV25-1 and TRBJ2-7; 7 bases are shared with TRBD1. Germline loops: CDR1 MGHDK, CDR2 SYGVNS. Trimming removed 7 bases from V and 3 bases from J; junction bases left unmatched: 6. This CDR3 spans 13 amino acids. CDR3 amino acids: CASTRTGNYEQYF. The CDR3 bases are TGTGCCAGCACCCGGACAGGAAACTACGAGCAGTACTTC.

The V and J genes are TRBV2 and TRBJ2-6; D not resolved. The CDR3 loop spans 13 amino acids. CDR1 SNHLY and CDR2 FYNNEI come from the germline V gene. V gave up 4 bases and J gave up 1 base, with 2 bases separating them. This CDR3 reads CASSGSGANVLTF. The DNA of the CDR3 is TGTGCCAGCAGTGGGTCTGGGGCCAACGTCCTGACTTTC.

The rearrangement joins TRBV15 to TRBJ2-2, with 8 bases fitting TRBD1. The germline gives CDR1 LNHNV, CDR2 YYDKDF (reference sequence). Trimming took 2 bases from V and 6 from J; bases not matched to a gene: 5. The CDR3 is 15 residues long. CDR3 loop: CATSRWQGASGELFF. The CDR3 DNA sequence: TGTGCCACCAGCAGATGGCAGGGGGCGTCCGGGGAGCTGTTTTTT. Full variable domain (remainder filled in from reference TRBV15 and TRBJ2-2): DAMVIQNPRYQVTQFGKPVTLSCSQTLNHNVMYWYQQKSSQAPKLLFHYYDKDFNNEADTPDNFQSRRPNTSFCFLDIRSPGLGDTAMYLCATSRWQGASGELFFGEGSRLTVL.

The chain combines TRBV3-1 (or the pseudogene TRBV3-2) with TRBJ2-3, with TRBD2 identical over 11 bases. CDR1 is LGHDT and CDR2 is YNNKEL in the germline V gene (reference sequence). The V segment lost 3 bases and the J segment 4 bases; nucleotides outside the gene matches: 3. The CDR3 totals 15 residues. The CDR3 DNA is TGTGCCAGCAGCCACCTAGCGGGAGGAGCAGATACGCAGTATTTT. Protein sequence: CASSHLAGGADTQYF.

This chain uses TRBV27 with TRBJ2-7, with D possibly being TRBD1 (6 bases). V was trimmed by 4 bases and J by 0 bases, leaving 13 bases between them. Germline V gene lookup returns CDR1 MNHEY and CDR2 SMNVEV (reference sequence). This CDR3 spans 15 amino acids. The CDR3 sequence is CASSSRTAHSYEQYF. In DNA form, the CDR3 reads TGTGCCAGCAGTTCCCGGACAGCTCACTCCTACGAGCAGTACTTC.

This chain joins TRBV3-1 (or the pseudogene TRBV3-2) and TRBJ1-2, with D tentatively TRBD1 (6 bases). Trimming left V 5 bases short and J 3 bases short, with 13 bases between. Germline V gene sequence: CDR1 LGHDT, CDR2 YNNKEL (reference sequence). The CDR3 length is 14 residues. The CDR3 is CASSSPDRDYGYTF. Written as DNA, the CDR3 is TGTGCCAGCAGCAGCCCGGACAGAGACTATGGCTACACCTTC.

This clone was seen once. This chain links TRBV11-1 with TRBJ2-5; D might be TRBD1 or TRBD2, each matching 5 bases. The germline gives CDR1 SGHAT, CDR2 FQDESV (reference sequence). CDR3 length equals 14 residues. The germline V and J ends were trimmed by 1 base and 5 bases, with 11 bases remaining between them. DNA of the CDR3: TGTGCCAGCAGCTTAGGTGGGGGAAGGGAGACCCAGTACTTC. This codes for CASSLGGGRETQYF.

The chain carries TRBV6-6 and TRBJ1-2, with a possible D match to TRBD1 (5 bases). V was trimmed by 0 bases and J by 2 bases, leaving 7 bases between them. The CDR3 covers 14 residues. Germline CDR1 reads MNHNY; CDR2 reads SVGAGI (reference sequence). CDR3 DNA sequence: TGTGCCAGCAGTTACTCGAAGGGGAACTATGGCTACACCTTC. Its translation: CASSYSKGNYGYTF.

V gene TRBV29-1 combines with J gene TRBJ1-1; D unclear. Germline V CDR1 and CDR2: SQVTM, ANQGSEA. The CDR3 runs to 15 residues. The germline V and J ends were trimmed by 4 bases and 0 bases, with 15 bases remaining between them. CDR3: CSVGSNRFMNTEAFF. CDR3 in DNA: TGCAGCGTTGGAAGTAACCGGTTTATGAACACTGAAGCTTTCTTT.

This clone was seen just once. The rearrangement uses TRBV5-1 and TRBJ1-5; 10 bases align to TRBD1. V was pared by 2 bases and J by 5 bases, with 1 base of the junction left unmatched. This CDR3 spans 14 amino acids. Germline values: CDR1 SGHRS, CDR2 YFSETQ. The CDR3 bases are TGCGCCAGCAGCTTTGGACAGGGGGATCAGCCCCAGCATTTT. Its protein is CASSFGQGDQPQHF.

The chain uses TRBV5-1 and TRBJ1-6, with a possible D match to TRBD1 (6 bases). Trimming shortened V by 0 bases and J by 7 bases, and 11 bases separated the two germline ends. The CDR3 is made up of 15 amino acids. Germline V gene lookup returns CDR1 SGHRS and CDR2 YFSETQ. CDR3 sequence (DNA): TGCGCCAGCAGCTTGGACAGGGCGGAGAATTCACCCCTCCACTTT. Encoded protein: CASSLDRAENSPLHF.

The chain couples TRBV19 to TRBJ2-7; 7 positions match TRBD2. Unmatched junction bases numbered 5, after V lost 4 bases and J lost 2 bases. Per the germline V gene, CDR1 is LNHDA and CDR2 is SQIVND (reference sequence). This CDR3 contains 14 residues. DNA for the CDR3: TGTGCCAGTAGTAGCCTAGCGGAACCCTACGAGCAGTACTTC. Its protein is CASSSLAEPYEQYF.

This clone has a single count. The genes are TRBV21-1 and TRBJ1-2; the table's D call, TRBD1, was not checked against the DNA. TRBV21-1 is a pseudogene segment. The CDR3 is 18 residues long. The chain's CDR3 is CASSKGGTGGSIYYGYTF. In DNA form, the CDR3 reads TGTGCCAGCAGCAAAGGTGGGACAGGGGGCAGCATTTACTATGGCTACACCTTC.

The chain employs TRBV6-1 and TRBJ2-5, with D possibly matching TRBD2 (5 bases). Germline V gene data show CDR1 as MNHNS and CDR2 as SASEGT. The CDR3 has 14 residues. V was cut by 3 bases and J by 2 bases, with 10 bases left in between. CDR3 DNA sequence: TGTGCCAGCAGTGAGTCAGCGGCGCAAGAGACCCAGTACTTC. Protein product: CASSESAAQETQYF.

This sequence joins TRBV5-1 and TRBJ2-1, with 9 bases aligning to TRBD2. The CDR3 is 16 amino acids. The V and J ends lost 4 bases and 4 bases, in that order; junction bases with no gene match: 9. Germline CDR1 is SGHRS and CDR2 is YFSETQ. The CDR3 sequence: CASSREAGGPYNEQFF. Here the CDR3 DNA reads TGCGCCAGCAGCCGCGAGGCGGGGGGGCCTTACAATGAGCAGTTCTTC.